This T cell receptor (beta chain) stems from a study of Ad26.COV2.S vaccination and SARS-CoV-2 variants. Findings and limits, study-wide: Placebo recipients and vaccine recipients were similar in non-spike TCR breadth.

Treatment reported: roughly 18 received Ad26.COV2.S at low or high dose, single or two shots; several received placebo; per-sample allocation not given. Vaccine and placebo recipients were sampled on day 63 after the first injection. Measured with immunoSEQ multiplex PCR; TCRdb has only the in-frame clones, and not every one. The profile covers roughly 510,000 clones, with about 83% appearing a single time and more than 10% taken by the ten largest. CDR1 and CDR2 from the germline V gene are LNHDA and SQIVND (reference sequence). This CDR3 has 15 amino acids. V lost 9 bases to trimming and J lost 5 bases; unmatched junction nucleotides: 10. This clone has just a few counts. Antigen specificity is unknown.

This clonotype was sampled from a person between 18 and 65 years old who received the Ad26.COV2.S COVID-19 vaccine or a placebo. This chain connects TRBV19 to TRBJ2-2, with 9 bases that match TRBD1. The input for sequencing was peripheral blood, taken in a trial of Ad26.COV2.S vaccine versus placebo. CDR3 loop: CASSRDREGTGELFF. The CDR3, as DNA: TGTGCCAGCAGCCGGGACAGGGAAGGGACCGGGGAGCTGTTTTTT. The full variable domain, completed using reference TRBV19 and TRBJ2-2, is DGGITQSPKYLFRKEGQNVTLSCEQNLNHDAMYWYRQDPGQGLRLIYYSQIVNDFQKGDIAEGYSVSREKKESFPLTVTSAQKNPTAFYLCASSRDREGTGELFFGEGSRLTVL.